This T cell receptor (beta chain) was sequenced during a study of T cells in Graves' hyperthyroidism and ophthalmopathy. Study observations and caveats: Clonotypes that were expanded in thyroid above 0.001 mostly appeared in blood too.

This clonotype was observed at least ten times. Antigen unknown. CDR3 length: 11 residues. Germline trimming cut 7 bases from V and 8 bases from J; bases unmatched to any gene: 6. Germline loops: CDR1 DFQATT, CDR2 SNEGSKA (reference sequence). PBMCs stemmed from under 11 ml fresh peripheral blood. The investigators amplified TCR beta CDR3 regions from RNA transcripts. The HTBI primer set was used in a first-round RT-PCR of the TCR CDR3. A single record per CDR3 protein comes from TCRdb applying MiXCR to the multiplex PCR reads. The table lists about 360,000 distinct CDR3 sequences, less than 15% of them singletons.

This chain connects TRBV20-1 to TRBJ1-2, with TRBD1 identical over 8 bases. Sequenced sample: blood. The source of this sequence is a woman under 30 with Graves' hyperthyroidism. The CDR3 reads CSERQGTGYTF. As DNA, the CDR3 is TGCAGTGAAAGACAGGGGACCGGCTACACCTTC.